The 10 T cell receptor beta chains below were found in one sample sequenced in a study of tumor-infiltrating lymphocytes in primary liver carcinoma. It was unsorted whole blood that yielded blood RNA, and germline DNA was also extracted. A constant-region primer primed TCR beta cDNA synthesis from 500 ng of total RNA. Slightly modified ARM-PCR with three nested multiplex PCR rounds yielded TCR beta libraries. It was with TRBV1-TRBV30 forward primers and a C-beta reverse primer that the first two PCR rounds were run, at around 9 cycles each. TCRdb reanalysed the multiplex PCR reads using MiXCR and keeps one entry per CDR3 protein. The table has just over 300,000 distinct CDR3 sequences, almost 60% seen once. Sequenced input: peripheral blood. These receptor sequences come from a woman in her thirties with primary liver carcinoma and hepatitis B virus infection.

The rearrangement links TRBV18 to TRBJ1-5, with 7 bases fitting TRBD1. The CDR3 runs 14 residues. The V gene end was trimmed by 3 bases and the J gene end by 5 bases; junction bases not matched to a gene: 4. Germline-derived CDR1 and CDR2 are KGHSH and LQKENI. The CDR3 reads CASSPGQSHQPQHF. CDR3 nucleotide sequence: TGTGCCAGCTCACCGGGACAGTCGCATCAGCCCCAGCATTTT.

Turning to this clonotype: This sequence may be a read error, since a much larger clone differs from it by one base. The chain employs TRBV12-3 or TRBV12-4 and TRBJ2-5; D unresolved. This CDR3 contains 15 residues. In nucleotides, the CDR3 is TGTGTCAGCAGTCCCACCCCGCTCGCCCAAGAGACCCAGTACTTC. Amino acids: CVSSPTPLAQETQYF.

Details on this clonotype: It is likely a read error, because the conserved phenylalanine at the end of the CDR3 is missing. The rearrangement uses TRBV29-1 and TRBJ1-2; the match to TRBD1 covers 7 bases. Germline assignment: CDR1 SQVTM and CDR2 ANQGSEA. There are 12 residues in the CDR3. CDR3 nucleotides: TGCAACGTTGAGGGGGCTGGGTATGGCTACACCCTC. It encodes CNVEGAGYGYTL.

CDR3 region: CANTNPGYGYTF. The DNA for the CDR3 is TGTGCCAACACCAATCCAGGGTACGGCTACACCTTC. The chain combines TRBV6-2 or TRBV6-3 with TRBJ1-2, with TRBD1 as a possible D gene (5 bases). The germline V gene has CDR1 MNHEY and CDR2 SVGEGT. With 10 bases removed from V and 8 bases from J, the gap between germline ends came to 17 bases. This CDR3 is 12 amino acids long.

This clonotype was picked up one time. The germline gene is not matched at one end of the junction; a read error may be the cause. CDR3 protein: CASSSSAGSPLHF. The CDR3 coding sequence is TGTGCTAGCAGTTCCAGCGCAGGGTCACCCCTCCACTTT. The V and J genes are TRBV12-3 or TRBV12-4 and TRBJ1-6; D may be TRBD1 (5 bases). This CDR3 region has 13 residues.

With respect to this clonotype: A junction boundary mismatches the germline segment, possibly from a read error. The chain is built from TRBV12-3 or TRBV12-4 and TRBJ2-7; D gene unclear. This CDR3 spans 15 amino acids. In DNA, the CDR3 is TGTGCCACCAGTTTTAGTATTGGAGCTCAAGACGAGCAGTACTTC. Amino acids: CATSFSIGAQDEQYF.

This clonotype was seen once. This may stem from a read error, because a much larger clone lies one nucleotide away. The chain employs TRBV29-1 and TRBJ1-1; D not resolved. The CDR3 has 9 residues. Trimming removed 7 bases at V and 9 bases at J, with 9 bases between. Germline values: CDR1 SQVTM, CDR2 ANQGSEA. The CDR3 DNA sequence: TGCAGCGATGGTGATAAAGCTTTCTTT. This translates into CSDGDKAFF.

Remarks on this clonotype: The junction does not match germline at one end; this may be a read error. The rearrangement links TRBV4-3 to TRBJ2-2; 9 bases align to TRBD2. The CDR3 runs 17 residues. In germline, CDR1 is LGHNA, CDR2 YSLEER. This CDR3 is CASSLQLAGASTGELFF. CDR3 sequence (DNA): TGTGCCAGCAGCCTCCAGTTAGCGGGGGCGAGCACCGGGGAGCTGTTTTTT.

About this clonotype itself: One junction end disagrees with the germline gene, perhaps due to a read error. The CDR3 loop is CACSPHRTNGRRDRQYF. DNA of the CDR3: TGTGCCTGCAGTCCCCATCGGACTAACGGGAGGAGGGATAGGCAGTATTTT. This chain uses TRBV6-5 with TRBJ2-3; 7 bases line up with TRBD2. The CDR3 consists of 17 residues. From germline, CDR1 is MNHEY and CDR2 SVGAGI.

About this clonotype: Since a much larger clone is just one base distant, this may be a read error. The V call is TRBV4-3, the J call TRBJ1-1, with D uncertain. This CDR3 has 13 amino acids. Germline V gene sequence: CDR1 LGHNA, CDR2 YSLEER. CDR3 amino acids: CAISQDRSTEAFF. The CDR3 nucleotides are TGCGCCATCAGCCAAGATCGATCGACTGAAGCTTTCTTT.